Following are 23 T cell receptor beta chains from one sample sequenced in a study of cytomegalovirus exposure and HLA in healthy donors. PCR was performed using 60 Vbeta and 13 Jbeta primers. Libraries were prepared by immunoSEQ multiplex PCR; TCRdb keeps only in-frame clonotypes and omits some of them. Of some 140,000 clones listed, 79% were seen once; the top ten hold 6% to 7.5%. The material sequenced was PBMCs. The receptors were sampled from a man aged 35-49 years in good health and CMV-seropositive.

CDR3 sequence reads: CASSLFSGTGFQETQYF. The DNA of the CDR3 is TGTGCCAGCAGTTTATTTAGCGGGACAGGGTTCCAAGAGACCCAGTACTTC. The rearrangement uses TRBV28 and TRBJ2-5, with a weak D call TRBD1 (9 bases). Germline assignment: CDR1 MDHEN and CDR2 SYDVKM. The length of the CDR3 is 17 residues. V dropped 1 base and J dropped 1 base, with 16 bases sitting between them.

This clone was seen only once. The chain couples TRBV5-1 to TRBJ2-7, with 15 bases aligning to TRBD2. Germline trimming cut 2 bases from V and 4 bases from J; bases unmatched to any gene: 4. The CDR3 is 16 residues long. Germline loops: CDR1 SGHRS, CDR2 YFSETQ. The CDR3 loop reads CASSFDGTSGRYEQYF. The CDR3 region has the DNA TGCGCCAGCAGCTTCGACGGGACTAGCGGGAGGTACGAGCAGTACTTC. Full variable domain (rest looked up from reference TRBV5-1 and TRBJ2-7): KAGVTQTPRYLIKTRGQQVTLSCSPISGHRSVSWYQQTPGQGLQFLFEYFSETQRNKGNFPGRFSGRQFSNSRSEMNVSTLELGDSALYLCASSFDGTSGRYEQYFGPGTRLTVT.

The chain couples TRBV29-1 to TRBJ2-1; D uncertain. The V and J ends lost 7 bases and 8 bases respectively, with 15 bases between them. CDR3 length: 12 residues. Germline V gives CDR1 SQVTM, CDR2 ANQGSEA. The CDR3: CSGGNGWDEQFF. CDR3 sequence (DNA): TGCAGCGGCGGCAATGGGTGGGATGAGCAGTTCTTC.

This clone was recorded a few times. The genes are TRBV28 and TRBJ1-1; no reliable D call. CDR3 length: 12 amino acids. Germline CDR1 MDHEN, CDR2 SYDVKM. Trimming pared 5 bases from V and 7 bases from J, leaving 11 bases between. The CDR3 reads CASSTQLGEAFF. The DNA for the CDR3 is TGTGCCAGCAGTACCCAACTCGGTGAAGCTTTCTTT.

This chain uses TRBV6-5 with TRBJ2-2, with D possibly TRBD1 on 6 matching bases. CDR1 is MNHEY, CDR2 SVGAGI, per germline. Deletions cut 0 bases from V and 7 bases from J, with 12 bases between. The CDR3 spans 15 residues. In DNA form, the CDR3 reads TGTGCCAGCAGTTACTCTTACAGGGTGAACGGGGAGCTGTTTTTT. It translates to CASSYSYRVNGELFF.

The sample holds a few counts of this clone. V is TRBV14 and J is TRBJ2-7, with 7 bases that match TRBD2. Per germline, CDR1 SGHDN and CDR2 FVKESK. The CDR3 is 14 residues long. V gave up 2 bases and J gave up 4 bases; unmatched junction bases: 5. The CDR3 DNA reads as TGTGCCAGCAGCCAAAGGGTTAGCGGGTACGAGCAGTACTTC. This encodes CASSQRVSGYEQYF.

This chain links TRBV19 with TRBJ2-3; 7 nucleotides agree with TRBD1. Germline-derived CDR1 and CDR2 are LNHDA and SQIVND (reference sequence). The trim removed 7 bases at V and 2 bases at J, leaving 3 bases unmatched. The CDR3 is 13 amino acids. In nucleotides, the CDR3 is TGTGCCAGTAAGGACAGGTTCACAGATACGCAGTATTTT. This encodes CASKDRFTDTQYF.

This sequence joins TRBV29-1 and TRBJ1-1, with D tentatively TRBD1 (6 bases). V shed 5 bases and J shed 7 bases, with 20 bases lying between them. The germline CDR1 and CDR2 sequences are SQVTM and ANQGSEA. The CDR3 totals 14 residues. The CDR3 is CSVLSNRAKLEAFF. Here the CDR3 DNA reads TGCAGCGTTCTTTCGAACAGGGCGAAGCTTGAAGCTTTCTTT.

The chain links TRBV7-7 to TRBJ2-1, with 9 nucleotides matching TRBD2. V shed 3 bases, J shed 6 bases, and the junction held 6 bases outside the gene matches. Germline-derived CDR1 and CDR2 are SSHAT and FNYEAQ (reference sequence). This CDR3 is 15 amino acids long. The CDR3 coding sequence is TGTGCCAGCAGCTTGGAGCGGGGACTAGCCAATGAGCAGTTCTTC. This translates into CASSLERGLANEQFF.

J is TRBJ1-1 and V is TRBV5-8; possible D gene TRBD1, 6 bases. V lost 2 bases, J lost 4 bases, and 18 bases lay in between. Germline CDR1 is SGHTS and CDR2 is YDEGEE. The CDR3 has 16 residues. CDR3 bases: TGTGCCAGCAGCTTTTTTGGGGGCGCCGGCGTCACTGAAGCTTTCTTT. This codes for CASSFFGGAGVTEAFF. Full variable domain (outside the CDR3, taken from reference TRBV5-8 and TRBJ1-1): EAGVTQSPTHLIKTRGQQATLRCSPISGHTSVYWYQQALGLGLQFLLWYDEGEERNRGNFPPRFSGRQFPNYSSELNVNALELEDSALYLCASSFFGGAGVTEAFFGQGTRLTVV.

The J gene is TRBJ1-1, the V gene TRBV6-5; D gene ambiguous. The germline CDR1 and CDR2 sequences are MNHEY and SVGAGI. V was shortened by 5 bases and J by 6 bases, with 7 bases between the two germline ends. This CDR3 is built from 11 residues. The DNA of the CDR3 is TGTGCCAGCAGTACGGGAGCTGAAGCTTTCTTT. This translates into CASSTGAEAFF.

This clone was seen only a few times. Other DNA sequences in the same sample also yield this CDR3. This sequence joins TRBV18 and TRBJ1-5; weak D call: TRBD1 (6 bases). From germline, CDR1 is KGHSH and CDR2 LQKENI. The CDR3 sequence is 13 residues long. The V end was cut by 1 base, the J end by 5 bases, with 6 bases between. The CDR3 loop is CASSPQGDQPQHF. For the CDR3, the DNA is TGTGCCAGCTCACCACAGGGGGATCAGCCCCAGCATTTT.

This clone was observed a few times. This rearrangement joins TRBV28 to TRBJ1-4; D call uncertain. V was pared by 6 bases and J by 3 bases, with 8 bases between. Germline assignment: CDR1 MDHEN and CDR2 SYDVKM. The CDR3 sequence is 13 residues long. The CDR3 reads CASRRGPNEKLFF. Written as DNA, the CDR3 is TGTGCCAGCAGAAGAGGGCCTAATGAAAAACTGTTTTTT.

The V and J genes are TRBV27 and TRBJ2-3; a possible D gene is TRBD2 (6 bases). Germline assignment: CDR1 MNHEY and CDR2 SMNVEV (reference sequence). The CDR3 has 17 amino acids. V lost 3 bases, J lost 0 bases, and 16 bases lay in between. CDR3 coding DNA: TGTGCCAGCAGTTTTTACGGCGGGACCATAAGCACAGATACGCAGTATTTT. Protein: CASSFYGGTISTDTQYF.

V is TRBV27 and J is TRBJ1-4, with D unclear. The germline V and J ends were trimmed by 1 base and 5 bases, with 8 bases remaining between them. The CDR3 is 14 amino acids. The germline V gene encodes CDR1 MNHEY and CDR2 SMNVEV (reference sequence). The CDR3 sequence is CASSLLTGNEKLFF. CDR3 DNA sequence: TGTGCCAGCAGTTTATTGACCGGGAATGAAAAACTGTTTTTT.

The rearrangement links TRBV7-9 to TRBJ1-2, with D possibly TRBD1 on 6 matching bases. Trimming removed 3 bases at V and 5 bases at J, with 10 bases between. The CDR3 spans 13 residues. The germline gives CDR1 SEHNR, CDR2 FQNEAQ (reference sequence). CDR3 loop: CASSLTGPYGYTF. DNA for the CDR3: TGTGCCAGCAGCTTGACAGGACCATATGGCTACACCTTC.

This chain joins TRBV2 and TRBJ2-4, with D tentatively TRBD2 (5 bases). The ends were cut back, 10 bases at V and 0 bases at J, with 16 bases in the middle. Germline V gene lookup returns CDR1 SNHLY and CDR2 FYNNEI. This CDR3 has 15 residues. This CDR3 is CATKEGVVAKNIQYF. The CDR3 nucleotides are TGTGCCACCAAAGAGGGAGTAGTAGCCAAAAACATTCAGTACTTC.

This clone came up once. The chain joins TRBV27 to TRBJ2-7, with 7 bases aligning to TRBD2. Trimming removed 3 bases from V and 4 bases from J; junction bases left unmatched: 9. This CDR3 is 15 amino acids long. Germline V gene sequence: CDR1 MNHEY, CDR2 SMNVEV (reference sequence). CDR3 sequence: CASSLAAGIEYEQYF. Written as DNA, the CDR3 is TGTGCCAGCAGTTTGGCAGCGGGAATTGAGTACGAGCAGTACTTC.

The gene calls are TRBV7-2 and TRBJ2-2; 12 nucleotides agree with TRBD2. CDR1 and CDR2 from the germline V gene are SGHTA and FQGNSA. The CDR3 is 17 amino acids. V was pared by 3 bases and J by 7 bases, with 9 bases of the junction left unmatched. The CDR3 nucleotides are TGTGCCAGCAGCTTTTCGACTAGCGGGAGATTTAACGGGGAGCTGTTTTTT. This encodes CASSFSTSGRFNGELFF.

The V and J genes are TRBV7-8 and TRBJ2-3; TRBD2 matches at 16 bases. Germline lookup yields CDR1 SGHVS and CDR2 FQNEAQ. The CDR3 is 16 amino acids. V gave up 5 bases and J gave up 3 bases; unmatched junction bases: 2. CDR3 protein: CASSPGLAGGTDTQYF. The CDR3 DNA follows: TGTGCCAGCAGCCCGGGACTAGCGGGAGGGACAGATACGCAGTATTTT. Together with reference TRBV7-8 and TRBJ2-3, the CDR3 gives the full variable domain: GAGVSQSPRYKVAKRGQDVALRCDPISGHVSLFWYQQALGQGPEFLTYFQNEAQLDKSGLPSDRFFAERPEGSVSTLKIQRTQQEDSAVYLCASSPGLAGGTDTQYFGPGTRLTVL.

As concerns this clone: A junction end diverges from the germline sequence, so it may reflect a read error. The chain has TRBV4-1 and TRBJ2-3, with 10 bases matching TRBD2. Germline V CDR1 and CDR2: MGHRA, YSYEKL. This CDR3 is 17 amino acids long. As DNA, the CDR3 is TGCGCCGGCAGCCAAGGTCCGACTAGCGGGTACACAGATACGCAGTATTTT. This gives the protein CAGSQGPTSGYTDTQYF.

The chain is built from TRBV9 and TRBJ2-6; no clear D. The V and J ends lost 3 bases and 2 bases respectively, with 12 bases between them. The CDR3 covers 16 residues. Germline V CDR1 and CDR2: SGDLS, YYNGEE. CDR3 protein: CASSEYSTAGANVLTF. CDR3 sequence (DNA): TGTGCCAGCAGCGAGTACTCCACTGCTGGGGCCAACGTCCTGACTTTC.

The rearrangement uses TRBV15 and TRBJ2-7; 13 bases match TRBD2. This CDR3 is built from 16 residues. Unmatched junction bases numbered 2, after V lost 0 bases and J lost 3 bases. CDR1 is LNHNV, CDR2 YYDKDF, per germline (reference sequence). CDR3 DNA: TGTGCCACCAGCAGAGACCGGACTAGCGGGGGCTACGAGCAGTACTTC. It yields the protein CATSRDRTSGGYEQYF.